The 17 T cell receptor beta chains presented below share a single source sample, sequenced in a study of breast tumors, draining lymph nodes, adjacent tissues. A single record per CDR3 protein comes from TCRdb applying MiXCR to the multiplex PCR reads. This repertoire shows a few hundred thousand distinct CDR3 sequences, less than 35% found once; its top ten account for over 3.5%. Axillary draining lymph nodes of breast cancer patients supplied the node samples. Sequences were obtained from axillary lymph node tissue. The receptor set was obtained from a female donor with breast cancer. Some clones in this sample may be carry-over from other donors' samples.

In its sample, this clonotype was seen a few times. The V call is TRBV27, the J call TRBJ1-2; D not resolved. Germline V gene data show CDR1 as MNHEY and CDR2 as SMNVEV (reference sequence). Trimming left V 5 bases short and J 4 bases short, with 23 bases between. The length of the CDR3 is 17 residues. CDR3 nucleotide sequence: TGTGCCAGCAGTCCCCAGGCCCTCAGCCTTGGCAGCTATGGCTACACCTTC. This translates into CASSPQALSLGSYGYTF.

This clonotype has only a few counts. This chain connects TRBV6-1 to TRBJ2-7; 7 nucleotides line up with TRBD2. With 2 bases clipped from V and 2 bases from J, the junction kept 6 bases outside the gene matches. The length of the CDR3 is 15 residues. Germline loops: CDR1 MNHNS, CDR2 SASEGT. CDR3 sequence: CASSEFGGGPYEQYF. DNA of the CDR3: TGTGCCAGCAGTGAATTTGGCGGGGGACCCTACGAGCAGTACTTC.

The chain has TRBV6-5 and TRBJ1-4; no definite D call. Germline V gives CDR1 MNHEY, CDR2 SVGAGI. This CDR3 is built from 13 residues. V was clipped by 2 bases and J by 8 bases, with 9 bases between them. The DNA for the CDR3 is TGTGCCAGCAGTTACCGTTTGAGGGAAAAACTGTTTTTT. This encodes CASSYRLREKLFF.

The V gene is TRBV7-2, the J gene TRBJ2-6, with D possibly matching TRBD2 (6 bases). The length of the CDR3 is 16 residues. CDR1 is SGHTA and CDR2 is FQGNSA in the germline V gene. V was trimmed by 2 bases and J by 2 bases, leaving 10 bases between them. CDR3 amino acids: CASSLLGGTGANVLTF. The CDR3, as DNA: TGTGCCAGCAGCTTACTTGGCGGGACTGGGGCCAACGTCCTGACTTTC.

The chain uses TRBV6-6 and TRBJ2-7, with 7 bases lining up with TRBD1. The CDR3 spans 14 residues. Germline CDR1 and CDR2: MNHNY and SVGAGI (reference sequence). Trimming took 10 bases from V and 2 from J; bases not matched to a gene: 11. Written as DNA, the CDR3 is TGTGCCACAAGCCCCGGGACAGAGACCTACGAGCAGTACTTC. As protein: CATSPGTETYEQYF.

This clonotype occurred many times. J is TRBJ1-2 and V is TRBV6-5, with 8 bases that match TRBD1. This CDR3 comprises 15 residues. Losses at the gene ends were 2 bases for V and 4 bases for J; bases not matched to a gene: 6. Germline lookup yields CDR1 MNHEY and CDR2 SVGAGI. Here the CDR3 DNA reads TGTGCCAGCAGTTACGCCGGACAGGGTGGCTATGGCTACACCTTC. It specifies CASSYAGQGGYGYTF.

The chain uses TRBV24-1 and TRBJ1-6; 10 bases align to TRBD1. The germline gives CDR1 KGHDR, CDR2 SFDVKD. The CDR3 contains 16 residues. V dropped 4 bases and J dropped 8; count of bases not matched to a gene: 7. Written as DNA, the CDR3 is TGTGCCACCAGTGAGGCGGGACAGGGGTCTTATTCACCCCTCCACTTT. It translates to CATSEAGQGSYSPLHF.

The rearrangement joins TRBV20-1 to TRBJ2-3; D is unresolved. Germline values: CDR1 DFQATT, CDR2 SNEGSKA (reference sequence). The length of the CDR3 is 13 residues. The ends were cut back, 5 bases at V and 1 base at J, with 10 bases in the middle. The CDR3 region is CSAPGFGTDTQYF. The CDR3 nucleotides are TGCAGTGCTCCCGGGTTTGGCACAGATACGCAGTATTTT.

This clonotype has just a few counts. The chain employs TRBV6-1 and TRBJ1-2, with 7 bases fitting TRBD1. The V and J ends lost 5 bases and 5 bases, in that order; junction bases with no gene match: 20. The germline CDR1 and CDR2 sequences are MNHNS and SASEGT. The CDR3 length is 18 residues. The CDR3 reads CASSQTWTGTMDGYGYTF. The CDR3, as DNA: TGTGCCAGCAGTCAAACGTGGACAGGAACTATGGACGGATATGGCTACACCTTC.

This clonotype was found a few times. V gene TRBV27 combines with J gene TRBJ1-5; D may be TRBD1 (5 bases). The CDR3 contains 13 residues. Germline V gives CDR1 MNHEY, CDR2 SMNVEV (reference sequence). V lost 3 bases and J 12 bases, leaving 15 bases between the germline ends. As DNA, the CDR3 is TGTGCCAGCAGTTTTCCAGACAGTTCGGACCAGCATTTT. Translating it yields CASSFPDSSDQHF.

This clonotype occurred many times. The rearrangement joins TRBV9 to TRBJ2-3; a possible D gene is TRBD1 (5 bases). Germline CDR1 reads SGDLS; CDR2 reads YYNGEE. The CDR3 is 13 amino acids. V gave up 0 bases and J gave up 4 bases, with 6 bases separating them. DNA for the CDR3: TGTGCCAGCAGCGTAGAAGGGGCAGATACGCAGTATTTT. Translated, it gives CASSVEGADTQYF.

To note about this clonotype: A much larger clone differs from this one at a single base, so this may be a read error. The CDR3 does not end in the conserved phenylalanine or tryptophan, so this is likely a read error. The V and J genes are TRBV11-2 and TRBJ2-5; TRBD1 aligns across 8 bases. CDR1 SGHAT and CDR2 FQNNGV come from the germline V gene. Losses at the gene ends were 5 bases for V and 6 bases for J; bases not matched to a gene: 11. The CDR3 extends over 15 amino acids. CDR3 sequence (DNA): TGTGCCAGCAGCCCGATGCCAGGGGGCGGAAAGACCCAGTACCTC. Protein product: CASSPMPGGGKTQYL.

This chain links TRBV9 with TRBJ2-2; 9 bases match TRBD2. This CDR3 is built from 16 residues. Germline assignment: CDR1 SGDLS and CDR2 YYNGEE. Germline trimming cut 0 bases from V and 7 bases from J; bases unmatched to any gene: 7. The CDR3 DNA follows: TGTGCCAGCAGCGTAGGGGCTAGCGGGATCGGCGGGGAGCTGTTTTTT. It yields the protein CASSVGASGIGGELFF.

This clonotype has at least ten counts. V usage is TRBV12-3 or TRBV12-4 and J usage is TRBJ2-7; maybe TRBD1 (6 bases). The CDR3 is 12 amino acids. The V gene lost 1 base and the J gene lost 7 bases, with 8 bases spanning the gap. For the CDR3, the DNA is TGTGCCAGCAGTTTAGTTAGGGGGGAGCAGTACTTC. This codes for CASSLVRGEQYF.

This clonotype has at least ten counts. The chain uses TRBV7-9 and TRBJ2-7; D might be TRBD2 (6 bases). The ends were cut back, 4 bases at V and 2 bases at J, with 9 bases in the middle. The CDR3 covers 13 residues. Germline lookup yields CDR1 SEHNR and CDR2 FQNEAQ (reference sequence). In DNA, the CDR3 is TGTGCCAGCAGCTCCGGGGGTCCCTACGAGCAGTACTTC. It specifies CASSSGGPYEQYF. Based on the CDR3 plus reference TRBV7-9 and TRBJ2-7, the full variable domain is DTGVSQNPRHKITKRGQNVTFRCDPISEHNRLYWYRQTLGQGPEFLTYFQNEAQLEKSRLLSDRFSAERPKGSFSTLEIQRTEQGDSAMYLCASSSGGPYEQYFGPGTRLTVT.

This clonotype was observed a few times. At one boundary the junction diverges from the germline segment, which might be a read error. Here the CDR3 reads CASSHSSGRYPSYEQYF. The CDR3 nucleotides read TGTGCCAGCAGTCACTCGAGCGGGAGGTACCCTTCCTACGAGCAGTACTTC. The V and J genes are TRBV6-2 or TRBV6-3 and TRBJ2-7; TRBD2 aligns across 9 bases. The CDR3 consists of 17 residues. CDR1 and CDR2 (germline): MNHEY, SVGEGT.

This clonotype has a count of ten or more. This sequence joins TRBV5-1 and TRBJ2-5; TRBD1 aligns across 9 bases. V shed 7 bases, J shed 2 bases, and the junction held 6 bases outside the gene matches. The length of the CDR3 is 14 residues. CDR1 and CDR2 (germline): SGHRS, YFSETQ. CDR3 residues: CASGTGRGQETQYF. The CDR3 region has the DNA TGCGCCAGCGGGACAGGGCGGGGTCAAGAGACCCAGTACTTC. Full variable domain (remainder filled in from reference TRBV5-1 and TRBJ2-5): KAGVTQTPRYLIKTRGQQVTLSCSPISGHRSVSWYQQTPGQGLQFLFEYFSETQRNKGNFPGRFSGRQFSNSRSEMNVSTLELGDSALYLCASGTGRGQETQYFGPGTRLLVL.